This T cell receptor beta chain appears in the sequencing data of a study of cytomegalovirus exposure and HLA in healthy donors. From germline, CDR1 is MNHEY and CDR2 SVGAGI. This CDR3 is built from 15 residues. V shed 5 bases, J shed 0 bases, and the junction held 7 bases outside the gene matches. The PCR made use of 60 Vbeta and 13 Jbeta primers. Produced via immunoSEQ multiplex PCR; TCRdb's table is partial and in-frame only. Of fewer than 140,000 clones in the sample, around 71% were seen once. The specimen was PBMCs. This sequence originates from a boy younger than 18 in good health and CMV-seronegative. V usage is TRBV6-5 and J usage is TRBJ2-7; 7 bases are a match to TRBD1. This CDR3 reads CASSRTGDYSYEQYF. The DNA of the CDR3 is TGTGCCAGCAGTAGGACAGGCGACTACTCCTACGAGCAGTACTTC.